This entry is about one T cell receptor (beta chain). Its antigen remains unidentified. This record belongs to a study of radiotherapy plus CTLA-4 blockade in lung cancer. At the level of the study: There were objective responses in roughly 18% of patients, and around 31% had disease control.

Study-wide results and caveats: Among reported predictors of response, early blood T cell clone dynamics with interferon-beta performed best. Clones derived from tumor TCRs expanded in blood after radiotherapy plus ipilimumab.

Assay: immunoSEQ multiplex PCR; the TCRdb copy retains only in-frame clones and omits some. The table includes 45,000 to 55,000 clones, roughly 90% detected once. Focal radiation plus CTLA-4 blockade with ipilimumab was administered to patients who had chemo-refractory metastatic non-small-cell lung cancer. Germline lookup yields CDR1 SGHNT and CDR2 YYREEE (reference sequence). The V gene lost 4 bases and the J gene lost 2 bases, with 12 bases spanning the gap. There are 14 residues in the CDR3. The material sequenced was peripheral blood, taken from a patient treated with radiotherapy plus ipilimumab. The rearrangement links TRBV5-4 to TRBJ1-2; D gene unclear. This clonotype originated in a human donor with non-small cell lung cancer whose response to radiotherapy plus ipilimumab could not be evaluated. CDR3 nucleotide sequence: TGTGCCAGCAGCCCCCCCCAGGCGAACTATGGCTACACCTTC. Translating it yields CASSPPQANYGYTF. Full variable domain (missing parts from reference TRBV5-4 and TRBJ1-2): ETGVTQSPTHLIKTRGQQVTLRCSSQSGHNTVSWYQQALGQGPQFIFQYYREEENGRGNFPPRFSGLQFPNYSSELNVNALELDDSALYLCASSPPQANYGYTFGSGTRLTVV.